The following is a TCR beta chain sequence with its context. The CDR3 totals 17 residues. Germline V gives CDR1 SGHNT, CDR2 YYREEE (reference sequence). The ends were cut back, 0 bases at V and 4 bases at J, with 16 bases in the middle. Only in-frame clones appear in the TCRdb table, and some are missing; sequencing was by immunoSEQ multiplex PCR. The repertoire holds about 83,000 clones, roughly 94% seen once, with about 0.22% in the top ten. This record comes from a study of technical replicates of blood from a handful of donors. The chain combines TRBV5-4 with TRBJ2-2; D may be TRBD2 (7 bases). The sequenced sample was T cells isolated from PBMCs. The clonotype was recovered from a human donor in good health. The CDR3 DNA reads as TGTGCCAGCAGCTTGGGGGGCGCGAGGGGGGGCACCGGGGAGCTGTTTTTT. Its translation is CASSLGGARGGTGELFF.